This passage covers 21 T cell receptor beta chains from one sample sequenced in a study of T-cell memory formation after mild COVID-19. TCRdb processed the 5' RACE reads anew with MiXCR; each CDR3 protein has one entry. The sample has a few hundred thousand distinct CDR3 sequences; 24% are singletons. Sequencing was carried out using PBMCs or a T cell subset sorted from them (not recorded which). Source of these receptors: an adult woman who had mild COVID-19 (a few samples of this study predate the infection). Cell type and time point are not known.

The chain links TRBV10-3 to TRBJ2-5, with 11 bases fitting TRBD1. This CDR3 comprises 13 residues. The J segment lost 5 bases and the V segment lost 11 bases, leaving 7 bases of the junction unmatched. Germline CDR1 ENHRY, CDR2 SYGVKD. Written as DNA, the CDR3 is TGTGCCGTCGGGACAGGGGGTTTCGAGACCCAGTACTTC. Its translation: CAVGTGGFETQYF.

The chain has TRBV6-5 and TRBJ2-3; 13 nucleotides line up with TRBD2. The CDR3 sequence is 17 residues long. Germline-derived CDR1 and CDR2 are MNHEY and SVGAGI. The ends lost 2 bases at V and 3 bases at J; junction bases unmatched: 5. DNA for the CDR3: TGTGCCAGCAGTTACGGGACTAGCGGGATTACGACAGATACGCAGTATTTT. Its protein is CASSYGTSGITTDTQYF.

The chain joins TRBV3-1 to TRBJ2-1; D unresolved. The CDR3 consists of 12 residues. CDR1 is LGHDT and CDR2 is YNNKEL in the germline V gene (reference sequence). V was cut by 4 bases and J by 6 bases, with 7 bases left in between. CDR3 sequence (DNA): TGTGCCAGCAGCCGGGCGACCAATGAGCAGTTCTTC. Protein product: CASSRATNEQFF.

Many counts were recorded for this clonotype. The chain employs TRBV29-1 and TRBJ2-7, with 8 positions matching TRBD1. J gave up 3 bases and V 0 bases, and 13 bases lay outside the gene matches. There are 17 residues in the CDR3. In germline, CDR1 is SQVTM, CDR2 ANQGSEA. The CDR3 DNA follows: TGCAGCGTTGAAGATCCTGTAGCGGACAGGGATGGCTACGAGCAGTACTTC. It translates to CSVEDPVADRDGYEQYF.

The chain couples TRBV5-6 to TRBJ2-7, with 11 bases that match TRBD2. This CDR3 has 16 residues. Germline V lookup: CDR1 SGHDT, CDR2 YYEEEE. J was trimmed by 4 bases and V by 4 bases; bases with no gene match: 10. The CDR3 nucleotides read TGTGCCAGCAGCGATCGTACTAGCGGGAGTTATTACGAGCAGTACTTC. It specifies CASSDRTSGSYYEQYF.

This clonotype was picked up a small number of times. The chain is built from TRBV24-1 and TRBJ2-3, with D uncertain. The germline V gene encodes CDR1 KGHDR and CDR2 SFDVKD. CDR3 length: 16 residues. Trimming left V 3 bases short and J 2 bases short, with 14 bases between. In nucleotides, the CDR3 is TGTGCCACCAGTGATCGGCGTGGTTCCCTCACAGATACGCAGTATTTT. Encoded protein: CATSDRRGSLTDTQYF.

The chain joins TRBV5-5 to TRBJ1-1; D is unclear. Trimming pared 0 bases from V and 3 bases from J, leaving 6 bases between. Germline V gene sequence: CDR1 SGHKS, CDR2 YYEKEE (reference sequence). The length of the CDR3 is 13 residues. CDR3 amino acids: CASSLGVDTEAFF. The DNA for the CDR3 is TGTGCCAGCAGCTTGGGGGTGGACACTGAAGCTTTCTTT.

Here the CDR3 reads CASSVVPSGVSYNEQFF. CDR3 DNA sequence: TGTGCCAGCAGCGTAGTCCCAAGCGGAGTCTCCTACAATGAGCAGTTCTTC. The V and J genes are TRBV9 and TRBJ2-1; possibly TRBD2 for D (5 bases). Per the germline V gene, CDR1 is SGDLS and CDR2 is YYNGEE. Trimming took off 0 bases at V and 0 bases at J, with 13 bases between the two ends. The length of the CDR3 is 17 residues.

In nucleotides, the CDR3 is TGTGCCAGCAGCCAAGATGTCACCTCCTACGAGCAGTACTTC. Translation gives CASSQDVTSYEQYF. The chain joins TRBV3-1 to TRBJ2-7; D gene ambiguous. The CDR3 totals 14 residues. V was clipped by 0 bases and J by 0 bases, with 6 bases between them. Germline lookup yields CDR1 LGHDT and CDR2 YNNKEL (reference sequence).

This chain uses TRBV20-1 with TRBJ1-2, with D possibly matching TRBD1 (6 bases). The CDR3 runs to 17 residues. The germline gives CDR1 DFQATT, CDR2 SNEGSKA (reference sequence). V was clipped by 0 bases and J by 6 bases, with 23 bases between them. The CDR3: CSARDPWRWGRGHGYTF. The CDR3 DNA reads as TGCAGTGCTAGAGACCCGTGGAGGTGGGGCAGGGGACATGGCTACACCTTC.

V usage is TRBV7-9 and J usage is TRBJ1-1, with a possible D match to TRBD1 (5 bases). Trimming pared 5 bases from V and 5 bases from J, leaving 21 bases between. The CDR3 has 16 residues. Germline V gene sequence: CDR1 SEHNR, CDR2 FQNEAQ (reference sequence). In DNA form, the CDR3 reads TGTGCCAGCAGCCCGGTCCTCGGGGGAAGTGGAACTGAAGCTTTCTTT. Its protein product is CASSPVLGGSGTEAFF.

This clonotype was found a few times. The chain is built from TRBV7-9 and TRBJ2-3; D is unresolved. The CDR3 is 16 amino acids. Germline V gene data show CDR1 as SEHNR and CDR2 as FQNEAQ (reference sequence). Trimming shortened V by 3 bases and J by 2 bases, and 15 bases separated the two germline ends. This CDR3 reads CASSFMADPTTDTQYF. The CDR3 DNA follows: TGTGCCAGCAGCTTCATGGCGGACCCTACCACAGATACGCAGTATTTT.

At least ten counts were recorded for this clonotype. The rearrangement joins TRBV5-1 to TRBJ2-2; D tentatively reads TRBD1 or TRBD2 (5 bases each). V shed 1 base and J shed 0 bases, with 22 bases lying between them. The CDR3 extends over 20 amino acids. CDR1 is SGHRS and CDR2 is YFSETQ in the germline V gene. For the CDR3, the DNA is TGCGCCAGCAGCTTGTTTCCTGTAGACGGGACGCCCGCGAACACCGGGGAGCTGTTTTTT. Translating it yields CASSLFPVDGTPANTGELFF.

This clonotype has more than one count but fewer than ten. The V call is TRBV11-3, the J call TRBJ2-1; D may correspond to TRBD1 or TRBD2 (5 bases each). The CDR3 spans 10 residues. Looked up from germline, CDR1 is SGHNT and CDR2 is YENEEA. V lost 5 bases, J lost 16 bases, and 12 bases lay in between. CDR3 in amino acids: CASSGTEVFF. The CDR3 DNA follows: TGTGCCAGCAGCGGGACGGAAGTATTCTTC.

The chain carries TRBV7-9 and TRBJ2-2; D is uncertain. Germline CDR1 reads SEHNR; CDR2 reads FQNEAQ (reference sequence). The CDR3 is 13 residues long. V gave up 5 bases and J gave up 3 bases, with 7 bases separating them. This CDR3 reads CASSVPHTGELFF. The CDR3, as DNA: TGTGCCAGCAGCGTTCCTCACACCGGGGAGCTGTTTTTT. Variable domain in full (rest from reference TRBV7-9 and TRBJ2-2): DTGVSQNPRHKITKRGQNVTFRCDPISEHNRLYWYRQTLGQGPEFLTYFQNEAQLEKSRLLSDRFSAERPKGSFSTLEIQRTEQGDSAMYLCASSVPHTGELFFGEGSRLTVL.

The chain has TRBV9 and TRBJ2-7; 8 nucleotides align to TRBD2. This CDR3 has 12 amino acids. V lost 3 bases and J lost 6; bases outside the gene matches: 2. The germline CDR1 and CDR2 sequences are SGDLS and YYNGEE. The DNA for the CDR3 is TGTGCCAGCAGCGCGGGGGGGTCCGAGCAGTACTTC. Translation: CASSAGGSEQYF.

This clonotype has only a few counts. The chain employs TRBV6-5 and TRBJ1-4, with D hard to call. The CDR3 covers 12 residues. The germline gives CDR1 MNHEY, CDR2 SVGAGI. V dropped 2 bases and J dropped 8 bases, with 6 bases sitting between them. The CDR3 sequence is CASSYNGEKLFF. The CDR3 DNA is TGTGCCAGCAGTTACAATGGGGAAAAACTGTTTTTT.

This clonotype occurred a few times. CDR3 DNA sequence: TGTGCCAGCTATCCCGGGGATACGCAGTATTTT. Encoded protein: CASYPGDTQYF. V usage is TRBV2 and J usage is TRBJ2-3; D unresolved. V lost 8 bases to trimming and J lost 6 bases, with 9 bases between them. The CDR3 totals 11 residues. Germline lookup yields CDR1 SNHLY and CDR2 FYNNEI.

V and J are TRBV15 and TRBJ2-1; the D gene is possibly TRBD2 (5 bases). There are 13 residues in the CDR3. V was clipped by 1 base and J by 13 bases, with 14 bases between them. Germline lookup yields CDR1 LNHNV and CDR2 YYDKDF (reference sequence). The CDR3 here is CATSRGPSGSQFF. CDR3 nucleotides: TGTGCCACCAGCAGAGGCCCCAGCGGCAGTCAGTTCTTC.

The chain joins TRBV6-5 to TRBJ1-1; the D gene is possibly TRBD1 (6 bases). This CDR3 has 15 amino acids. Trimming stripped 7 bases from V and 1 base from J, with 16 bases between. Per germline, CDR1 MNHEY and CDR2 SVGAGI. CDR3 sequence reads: CASTDAGARNTEAFF. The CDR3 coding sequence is TGTGCCAGCACCGACGCGGGGGCTCGGAACACTGAAGCTTTCTTT.

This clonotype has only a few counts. DNA for the CDR3: TGTGCCAGCAGCTTAGACCTAGCGGGGACTAGCACAGATACGCAGTATTTT. Its translation: CASSLDLAGTSTDTQYF. The chain couples TRBV7-9 to TRBJ2-3; 9 bases map to TRBD2. Germline CDR1 and CDR2: SEHNR and FQNEAQ (reference sequence). This CDR3 region has 17 residues. V shed 1 base and J 0 bases; nucleotides not matched to a gene: 5.